This passage covers 19 T cell receptor beta chains from one sample sequenced in a study of human T cells and chemical hapten exposure. Stated time point: pre-sensitization, week 0. Stated treatment: therapeutic diphenylcyclopropenone sensitization with weekly scalp DPC. Via MiXCR, TCRdb re-called the RACE reads, giving one row per CDR3 protein. The table lists about 70,000 distinct CDR3 sequences, 9.5% to 13% of them singletons. The sequencing here drew on whole blood, taken in connection with sensitization to the hapten diphenylcyclopropenone (DPC). The receptor source for this set is a woman between 45 and 65 years old with alopecia areata. Some clones in this sample may be carry-over from other donors' samples.

This clonotype was seen a handful of times. The gene calls are TRBV2 and TRBJ2-7, with TRBD2 matching over 10 bases. This CDR3 spans 15 amino acids. V gave up 5 bases and J gave up 6 bases; unmatched junction bases: 10. Germline V CDR1 and CDR2: SNHLY, FYNNEI. The CDR3 region is CASSPDLAGVGEQYF. The CDR3 region has the DNA TGTGCCAGCAGTCCCGACCTAGCGGGAGTCGGCGAGCAGTACTTC.

This clonotype was detected a few times. V and J are TRBV5-6 and TRBJ1-2; D is uncertain. Germline CDR1 and CDR2: SGHDT and YYEEEE. The CDR3 runs 15 residues. V was trimmed by 2 bases and J by 3 bases, leaving 14 bases between them. Here the CDR3 DNA reads TGTGCCAGCAGCTTTTTCTGGCGGAATCACTATGGCTACACCTTC. The encoded protein is CASSFFWRNHYGYTF.

V usage is TRBV13 and J usage is TRBJ2-3; TRBD2 agrees at 8 bases. The V gene's germline CDR1 is PRHDT and CDR2 FYEKMQ (reference sequence). This CDR3 spans 17 amino acids. V shed 5 bases and J 3 bases; nucleotides not matched to a gene: 13. CDR3 loop: CASSPPLDGRATDTQYF. The CDR3 nucleotides read TGTGCCAGCAGCCCCCCCCTTGACGGGAGGGCGACAGATACGCAGTATTTT.

V gene TRBV9 combines with J gene TRBJ2-1; D call uncertain. V dropped 4 bases and J dropped 6 bases, with 20 bases sitting between them. Germline-derived CDR1 and CDR2 are SGDLS and YYNGEE. The CDR3 is made up of 16 amino acids. The CDR3, as DNA: TGTGCCAGCAGCCCCCGTCGAGGCCTTCTCTTCAATGAGCAGTTCTTC. The encoded protein is CASSPRRGLLFNEQFF. Filled out from reference TRBV9 and TRBJ2-1, the complete variable domain reads DSGVTQTPKHLITATGQRVTLRCSPRSGDLSVYWYQQSLDQGLQFLIQYYNGEERAKGNILERFSAQQFPDLHSELNLSSLELGDSALYFCASSPRRGLLFNEQFFGPGTRLTVL.

This clonotype was found many times. The chain recombines TRBV18 with TRBJ1-4; 8 bases agree with TRBD1. Trimming at V came to 6 bases and at J to 6 bases, leaving 9 bases not matched to a gene. Germline assignment: CDR1 KGHSH and CDR2 LQKENI. CDR3 length equals 15 residues. CDR3 sequence (DNA): TGTGCCAGCTCGAACGACAGGGGCTACTATGAAAAACTGTTTTTT. Encoded protein: CASSNDRGYYEKLFF.

This clonotype occurred many times. V is TRBV6-2 or TRBV6-3 and J is TRBJ2-1; 12 nucleotides agree with TRBD2. The CDR3 spans 19 residues. The J segment lost 1 base and the V segment lost 1 base, leaving 8 bases of the junction unmatched. The germline V gene has CDR1 MNHEY and CDR2 SVGEGT. The DNA for the CDR3 is TGTGCCAGCAGTTACTTTCTAGCGGGAGGGCCAGCGTCCTACAATGAGCAGTTCTTC. This translates into CASSYFLAGGPASYNEQFF.

The table lists this clonotype with many counts. This rearrangement joins TRBV5-1 to TRBJ2-5, with 8 bases that match TRBD1. CDR1 is SGHRS, CDR2 YFSETQ, per germline. V lost 4 bases, J lost 2 bases, and 7 bases stayed unmatched. The CDR3 runs 15 residues. CDR3 amino acids: CASSERQGTQETQYF. CDR3 coding DNA: TGCGCCAGCAGCGAAAGACAGGGGACACAAGAGACCCAGTACTTC.

Turning to this clonotype: Relative to the germline gene, one junction end is altered; a read error may explain this. The V gene is TRBV5-3, the J gene TRBJ2-1; D perhaps matches TRBD1 (5 bases). TRBV5-3 is an open reading frame, and its role is uncertain. The CDR3 sequence is 9 residues long. CDR3 DNA sequence: TGTTCCAGGGTCAATGAGCAGTTCTTC. It codes for CSRVNEQFF.

This clonotype was recorded at least ten times. V is TRBV7-2 and J is TRBJ2-7; D is unclear. Germline-derived CDR1 and CDR2 are SGHTA and FQGNSA. This CDR3 comprises 13 residues. The V and J ends lost 2 bases and 3 bases respectively, with 8 bases between them. CDR3 DNA sequence: TGTGCCAGCAGCTTAATAAGAGGCTACGAGCAGTACTTC. Translation: CASSLIRGYEQYF.

This clonotype has a count of ten or more. The chain recombines TRBV18 with TRBJ2-1; possibly TRBD1 or TRBD2 for D (5 bases each). CDR3 length equals 13 residues. The V and J ends lost 3 bases and 7 bases respectively, with 10 bases between them. CDR1 KGHSH and CDR2 LQKENI come from the germline V gene. The chain's CDR3 is CASSPGTVNEQFF. The CDR3 coding sequence is TGTGCCAGCTCACCCGGGACGGTGAATGAGCAGTTCTTC.

The chain combines TRBV10-3 with TRBJ1-3; 11 nucleotides agree with TRBD1. With V trimmed by 4 bases and J by 0 bases, 8 bases remained unmatched. Germline CDR1 is ENHRY and CDR2 is SYGVKD. This CDR3 has 18 amino acids. CDR3 nucleotides: TGTGCCATCAGTGCCTGGACAGGGGGCCCAATCTCTGGAAACACCATATATTTT. Residues: CAISAWTGGPISGNTIYF.

This clonotype was seen at least ten times. CDR3: CASRDQGAAGNTIYF. The CDR3 nucleotides are TGTGCCAGCAGGGACCAAGGGGCCGCTGGAAACACCATATATTTT. This chain connects TRBV6-6 to TRBJ1-3, with a weak D call TRBD1 (5 bases). Germline CDR1 MNHNY, CDR2 SVGAGI (reference sequence). This CDR3 region has 15 residues. Trimming stripped 6 bases from V and 2 bases from J, with 14 bases between.

This chain joins TRBV9 and TRBJ2-1; a weak D match, TRBD2 (5 bases). The germline gives CDR1 SGDLS, CDR2 YYNGEE. The CDR3 has 15 amino acids. Trimming removed 4 bases from V and 6 bases from J, with 17 bases in between. The CDR3 sequence is CASSPDPAGGNEQFF. The DNA of the CDR3 is TGTGCCAGCAGCCCCGACCCTGCGGGTGGCAATGAGCAGTTCTTC.

There are a few counts of this clonotype. The chain recombines TRBV29-1 with TRBJ2-7; 11 nucleotides agree with TRBD2. This CDR3 contains 15 residues. After removal of 4 bases from V and 4 bases from J, the junction contained 9 bases not matched to a gene. Looked up from germline, CDR1 is SQVTM and CDR2 is ANQGSEA. The DNA for the CDR3 is TGCAGCGTTGCTGGCCTAGCGGGAGGCCCATACGAGCAGTACTTC. It specifies CSVAGLAGGPYEQYF.

The J gene is TRBJ1-1, the V gene TRBV7-6; no firm D call. Per germline, CDR1 SGHVS and CDR2 FNYEAQ. CDR3 length: 13 residues. Between the trimmed V and J ends, which lost 5 bases and 0 bases, there was a span of 7 bases. For the CDR3, the DNA is TGTGCCAGCAGCGCGCGGGTGAACACTGAAGCTTTCTTT. This gives the protein CASSARVNTEAFF.

In this sample, this clonotype turned up many times. The chain recombines TRBV6-6 with TRBJ1-2; D remains ambiguous. Germline values: CDR1 MNHNY, CDR2 SVGAGI (reference sequence). Trimming removed 0 bases at V and 4 bases at J, with 15 bases between. There are 16 residues in the CDR3. The CDR3 region is CASSYSNSQEGYGYTF. CDR3 in DNA: TGTGCCAGCAGTTACTCGAATAGCCAGGAGGGCTATGGCTACACCTTC.

At least ten counts were recorded for this clonotype. The CDR3, as DNA: TGTGCCAGCCGACAGGGTCCCTACAATGAGCAGTTCTTC. Protein product: CASRQGPYNEQFF. The V and J genes are TRBV2 and TRBJ2-1; TRBD1 agrees at 7 bases. With 8 bases clipped from V and 2 bases from J, the junction kept 3 bases outside the gene matches. The germline V gene has CDR1 SNHLY and CDR2 FYNNEI. This CDR3 region has 13 residues.

CDR3 loop: CASSSGGQPDSTQYF. In nucleotides, the CDR3 is TGTGCCAGCAGCTCGGGGGGGCAGCCAGACTCTACGCAGTATTTT. This chain joins TRBV5-4 and TRBJ2-3, with 8 bases fitting TRBD2. CDR1 SGHNT and CDR2 YYREEE come from the germline V gene (reference sequence). This CDR3 contains 15 residues. Trimming cost V 3 bases and J 8 bases; bases outside gene matches: 11.

The V gene is TRBV24-1, the J gene TRBJ2-3; D may be TRBD1 (7 bases). The CDR3 length is 13 residues. Trimming took 6 bases from V and 5 from J, leaving 11 bases between them. Germline lookup yields CDR1 KGHDR and CDR2 SFDVKD. The CDR3 here is CATSQGGGDTQYF. DNA for the CDR3: TGTGCCACCAGTCAGGGGGGTGGAGATACGCAGTATTTT.